This TCR beta chain is from a study of blood T cell repertoires in COVID-19. Study-wide background: Researchers got acute and convalescent COVID-19 samples from the United States, Italy and Spain. Nucleic acid was either cDNA or gDNA, and it came from T cells, B-cell-depleted T cells, or PBMCs.

Authors' analysis steps: The authors estimated nucleated cell counts from reference gene primer amplification. Libraries were prepared by immunoSEQ multiplex PCR; TCRdb keeps only in-frame clonotypes and omits some of them. V and J calls and clone size follow that table, whereas D and trimming were derived from the DNA. Found here are some 100,000 clones, approximately 81% of them singletons; the top ten hold around 13%. V gave up 0 bases and J gave up 4 bases, with 15 bases separating them. The germline CDR1 and CDR2 sequences are SGHRS and YFSETQ. CDR3 length equals 16 residues. This clone has only one observation.

The sample was peripheral blood. The origin of this receptor is a human donor in a cohort sampled during active COVID-19. V gene TRBV5-1 combines with J gene TRBJ2-3; TRBD2 might be the D (5 bases). The chain's CDR3 is CASSLVSGSAADTQYF. The CDR3 DNA reads TGCGCCAGCAGCTTGGTATCGGGTTCAGCGGCAGATACGCAGTATTTT.